The rows below give T cell receptor beta chains drawn from one sample of a study of vaccination effects on CD4 cells after COVID-19. TCRdb keeps only in-frame clones here, not all; method: immunoSEQ multiplex PCR. The data contain about 79,000 clones, around 76% of them seen just once; the ten biggest clones take up approximately 2%. Which antigens these TCRs recognize remains unknown. The sample was CD4+ T cells from PBMCs cultured with HCoV-229E spike peptides, taken before COVID-19 vaccination. Receptors originate from a human donor who received a COVID-19 vaccine. Both conserved end residues are part of each CDR3. The D gene is left open where the match is weak. Size is stated for part of the rows, as once, few or many counts, or as a class when the clone is expanded.

v_call	clone_size	d_call	j_call	cdr3_nt	cdr3_aa
TRBV9	-	TRBD2	TRBJ2-3	TGTGCCAGCAGTCGTAGGTCAGCGGGGAACACAGATACGCAGTATTTT	CASSRRSAGNTDTQYF
TRBV12-5	-	-	TRBJ2-2	TGTGCTAGTGGTTTACAGGGTTACGGGGAGCTGTTTTTT	CASGLQGYGELFF
TRBV6-2/TRBV6-3	once	TRBD1	TRBJ2-2	TGTGCCAGCAGCGCCTCCGACAGGGTACACACCGGGGAGCTGTTTTTT	CASSASDRVHTGELFF
TRBV7-9	-	-	TRBJ2-6	TGTGCCAGCAGCTTCCTTGGCCCCACAACCGGGGCCAACGTCCTGACTTTC	CASSFLGPTTGANVLTF
TRBV27	medium-sized	-	TRBJ2-3	TGTGCCAGCAGTTTGGCAGCAACTAACGGAGATACGCAGTATTTT	CASSLAATNGDTQYF
TRBV24-1	-	-	TRBJ2-5	TGTGCCACCAGTGTTAGTACAGGTCGGGGAGAGACCCAGTACTTC	CATSVSTGRGETQYF
TRBV19	-	-	TRBJ1-5	TGTGCCAGTAGTTCCCTGGCCCGGTACGCAAACCAGCCCCAGCATTTT	CASSSLARYANQPQHF
TRBV9	-	-	TRBJ2-2	TGTGCCAGCAGCTCTTCGACGGTCACCGGGGAGCTGTTTTTT	CASSSSTVTGELFF
TRBV27	-	-	TRBJ1-3	TGTGCCAGCAGTCCACGGGGCAAAGGAAACACCATATATTTT	CASSPRGKGNTIYF
TRBV27	-	-	TRBJ1-3	TGTGCCAGCAGCAGGGGTTCAGGAAACACCATATATTTT	CASSRGSGNTIYF
TRBV18	-	-	TRBJ2-1	TGTGCCAGCTCACCGAACACGAACGTCTACAATGAGCAGTTCTTC	CASSPNTNVYNEQFF
TRBV5-1	-	-	TRBJ2-5	TGCGCCAGCAGCTTGACTGTAAATCAAGAGACCCAGTACTTC	CASSLTVNQETQYF
TRBV10-3	-	-	TRBJ1-5	TGTGCCATCAGTGGGGGGACGGGAGTGGTGGGTCAGCCCCAGCATTTT	CAISGGTGVVGQPQHF
TRBV7-9	-	-	TRBJ2-5	TGTGCCAGCAGCTTAACACAGTTCCAAGAGACCCAGTACTTC	CASSLTQFQETQYF
TRBV6-6	-	-	TRBJ1-5	TGTGCCAGCAGTTACGGGGGACGGGTTAGCAATCAGCCCCAGCATTTT	CASSYGGRVSNQPQHF
TRBV5-1	-	-	TRBJ1-1	TGCGCCAGCAGCTTGGATTGGGGTAACACTGAAGCTTTCTTT	CASSLDWGNTEAFF
TRBV9	-	TRBD1	TRBJ2-5	TGTGCCAGCAGCTACCGGACAGGGAGTAGAGAGACCCAGTACTTC	CASSYRTGSRETQYF
TRBV2	-	-	TRBJ2-5	TGTGCCAGCAGTGAATTGGGGCCGGGGTTGGAGACCCAGTACTTC	CASSELGPGLETQYF
TRBV5-4	-	-	TRBJ1-2	TGTGCCAGCACCCCCTCCCAGAATCACGACTATGGCTACACCTTC	CASTPSQNHDYGYTF
TRBV10-3	-	-	TRBJ2-3	TGTGCCATCGGCGGGCAGGTGGGGGAGGCAACAGATACGCAGTATTTT	CAIGGQVGEATDTQYF
TRBV18	-	-	TRBJ2-1	TGTGCCAGCTCTCCTAACGACCCCTACGTCGGGAATGAGCAGTTCTTC	CASSPNDPYVGNEQFF
TRBV10-3	-	-	TRBJ2-2	TGTGCCATCAGTGAGGGCGAATACCTCACCGGGGAGCTGTTTTTT	CAISEGEYLTGELFF
TRBV14	once	-	TRBJ2-2	TGTGCCAGCAGCCCTGCCACTCTAGTAACCGGGGAGCTGTTTTTT	CASSPATLVTGELFF
TRBV9	-	TRBD2	TRBJ2-3	TGTGCCAGCAGCCCGCGGACTAGCGGGGGAAGGACGCGCACAGATACGCAGTATTTT	CASSPRTSGGRTRTDTQYF
TRBV25-1	-	TRBD2	TRBJ2-2	TGTGCCAGCAGTTCGGGACTAGCGGGGGGGCGGTATCCCGGGGAGCTGTTTTTT	CASSSGLAGGRYPGELFF
TRBV19	-	TRBD1	TRBJ1-5	TGTGCCAGTAGTCGCGACAGGGCCCCCAATCAGCCCCAGCATTTT	CASSRDRAPNQPQHF
TRBV5-1	-	-	TRBJ2-5	TGCGCCAGCAGCCTAGGGGTTCAAGAGACCCAGTACTTC	CASSLGVQETQYF
TRBV7-2	-	TRBD2	TRBJ2-3	TGTGCCAGCAGCCCTTCTAGCGGGGGCAGAGATACGCAGTATTTT	CASSPSSGGRDTQYF
TRBV9	-	-	TRBJ1-6	TGTGCCAGCAGCGTAGACAAGGATTCACCCCTCCACTTT	CASSVDKDSPLHF
TRBV20-1	once	TRBD1	TRBJ1-3	TGCAGTGCCGTTAACCGGGACAGGACATATTTT	CSAVNRDRTYF
TRBV5-8	once	-	TRBJ2-3	TGTGCCAGCCCTGGGGATACGCAGTATTTT	CASPGDTQYF